This T cell receptor (beta chain) derives from a study of blood T cells in healthy people across ages. There are 13 residues in the CDR3. Trimming took off 0 bases at V and 6 bases at J, with 6 bases between the two ends. Looked up from germline, CDR1 is SGHRS and CDR2 is YFSETQ. A second PCR, run for about 6 to 11 cycles, used a sample-barcoded 5' primer plus a J-beta primer mix. Every single cDNA molecule received a tag from a template-switch adaptor with 12 random nucleotides. TCRdb independently ran MiXCR on the 5' RACE reads; one entry per CDR3 protein. The profile shows almost 1 million distinct CDR3 sequences, about 51% of them singletons.

Sequencing used blood. The TCR originated in a woman aged 55-70 years in good health. This sequence joins TRBV5-1 and TRBJ2-2; D gene unclear. CDR3 sequence (DNA): TGCGCCAGCAGCTTGGACGGGTCCGGGGAGCTGTTTTTT. Residues: CASSLDGSGELFF.